This is a list of T cell receptor beta chains from one sample in a study of CD8 T cells in ankylosing spondylitis. Each CDR3 protein is one row after TCRdb ran MiXCR on the 5' RACE reads. The table records about 230,000 distinct CDR3 sequences, 8.2% of them present only once. The sample taken for sequencing was blood, either unsorted or a sorted T cell fraction (not recorded which). The receptors stem from a female donor with ankylosing spondylitis or in good health (not recorded which). Each CDR3 is given without its conserved first and last residue. The D gene is left open where the match is weak.

CDR3 length,D gene,J gene,V gene,CDR3 protein
9,.,TRBJ1-1,TRBV7-9,ASSSRAEAF
14,.,TRBJ2-1,TRBV21-1,ASSKVLTLGDAEQF
13,TRBD2,TRBJ2-1,TRBV5-5,ASSLRSGDYNEQF
14,.,TRBJ1-2,TRBV27,ASSPSPASARYGYT
14,.,TRBJ2-1,TRBV12-5,ASGLGRVAAAGEQF
11,.,TRBJ2-7,TRBV7-8,ASSPLGSWEQY
13,TRBD1,TRBJ1-2,TRBV28,ASSPPQGFSYGYT
11,.,TRBJ1-1,TRBV29-1,SVYREWNTEAF
13,.,TRBJ2-1,TRBV5-1,ASSLRAGAYNEQF
10,.,TRBJ2-1,TRBV29-1,SGTGSYNEQF
12,TRBD1,TRBJ2-3,TRBV12-3/TRBV12-4,ASNHRGSTDTQY
14,TRBD2,TRBJ2-3,TRBV7-2,ASSPIAGAIGNTQY
14,TRBD1,TRBJ2-7,TRBV4-3,ASSQDRGTASYEQY